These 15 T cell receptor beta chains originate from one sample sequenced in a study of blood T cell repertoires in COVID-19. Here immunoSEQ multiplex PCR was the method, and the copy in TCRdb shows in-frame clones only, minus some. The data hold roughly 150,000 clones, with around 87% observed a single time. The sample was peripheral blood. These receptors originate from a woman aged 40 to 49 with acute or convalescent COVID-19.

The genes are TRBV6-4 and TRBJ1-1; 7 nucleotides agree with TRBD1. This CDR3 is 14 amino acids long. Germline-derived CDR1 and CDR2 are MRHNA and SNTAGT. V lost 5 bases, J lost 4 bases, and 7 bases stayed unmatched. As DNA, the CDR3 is TGTGCCAGCAGTTCGACAGGGAGTTCCACTGAAGCTTTCTTT. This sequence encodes CASSSTGSSTEAFF.

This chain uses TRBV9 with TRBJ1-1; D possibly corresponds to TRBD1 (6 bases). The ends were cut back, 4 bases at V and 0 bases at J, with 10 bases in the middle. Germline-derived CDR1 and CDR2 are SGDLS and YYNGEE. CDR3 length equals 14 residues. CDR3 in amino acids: CASSPGTLNTEAFF. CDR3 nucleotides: TGTGCCAGCAGCCCCGGGACATTGAACACTGAAGCTTTCTTT.

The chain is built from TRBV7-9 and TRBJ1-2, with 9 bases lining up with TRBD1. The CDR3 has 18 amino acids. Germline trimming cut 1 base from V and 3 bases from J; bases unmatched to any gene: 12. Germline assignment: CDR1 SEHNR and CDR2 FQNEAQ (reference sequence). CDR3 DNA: TGTGCCAGCAGCTTAGATCCGGGACAGGGAGCGATATACTATGGCTACACCTTC. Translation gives CASSLDPGQGAIYYGYTF.

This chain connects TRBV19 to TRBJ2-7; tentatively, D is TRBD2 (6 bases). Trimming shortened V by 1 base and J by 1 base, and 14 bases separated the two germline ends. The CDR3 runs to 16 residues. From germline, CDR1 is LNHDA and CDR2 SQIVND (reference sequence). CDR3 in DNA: TGTGCCAGTAGTATAGTAGGGATCGGGGGATCCTACGAGCAGTACTTC. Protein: CASSIVGIGGSYEQYF.

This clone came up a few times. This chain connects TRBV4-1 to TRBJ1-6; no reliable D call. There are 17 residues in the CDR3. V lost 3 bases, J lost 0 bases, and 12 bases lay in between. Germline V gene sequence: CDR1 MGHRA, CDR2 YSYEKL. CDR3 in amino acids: CASSQDPGSSYNSPLHF. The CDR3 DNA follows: TGCGCCAGCAGCCAGGACCCCGGGAGCTCCTATAATTCACCCCTCCACTTT.

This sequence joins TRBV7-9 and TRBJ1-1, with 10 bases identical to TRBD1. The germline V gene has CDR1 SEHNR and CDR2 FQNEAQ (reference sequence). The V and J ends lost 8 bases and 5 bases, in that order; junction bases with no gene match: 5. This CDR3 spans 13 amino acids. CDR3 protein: CASDRGPGTEAFF. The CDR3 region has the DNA TGTGCCAGCGACAGGGGGCCGGGGACTGAAGCTTTCTTT.

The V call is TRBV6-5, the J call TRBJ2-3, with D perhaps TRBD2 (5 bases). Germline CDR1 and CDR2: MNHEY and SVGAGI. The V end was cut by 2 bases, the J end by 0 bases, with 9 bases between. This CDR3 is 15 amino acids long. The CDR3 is CASSYRGYSTDTQYF. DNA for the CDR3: TGTGCCAGCAGTTACCGGGGATATAGCACAGATACGCAGTATTTT.

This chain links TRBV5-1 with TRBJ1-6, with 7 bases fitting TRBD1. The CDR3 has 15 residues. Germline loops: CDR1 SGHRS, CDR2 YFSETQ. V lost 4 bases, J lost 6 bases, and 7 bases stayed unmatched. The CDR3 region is CASSPTGASNSPLHF. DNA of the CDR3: TGCGCCAGCAGCCCAACAGGGGCCAGTAATTCACCCCTCCACTTT.

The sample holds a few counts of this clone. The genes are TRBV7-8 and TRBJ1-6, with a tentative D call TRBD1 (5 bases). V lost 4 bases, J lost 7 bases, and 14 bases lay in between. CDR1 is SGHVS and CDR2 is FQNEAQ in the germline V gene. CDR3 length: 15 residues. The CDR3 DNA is TGTGCCAGCAGCTCCGCAGGGACTGGAAATTCACCCCTCCACTTT. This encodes CASSSAGTGNSPLHF. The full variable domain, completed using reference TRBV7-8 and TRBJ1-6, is GAGVSQSPRYKVAKRGQDVALRCDPISGHVSLFWYQQALGQGPEFLTYFQNEAQLDKSGLPSDRFFAERPEGSVSTLKIQRTQQEDSAVYLCASSSAGTGNSPLHFGNGTRLTVT.

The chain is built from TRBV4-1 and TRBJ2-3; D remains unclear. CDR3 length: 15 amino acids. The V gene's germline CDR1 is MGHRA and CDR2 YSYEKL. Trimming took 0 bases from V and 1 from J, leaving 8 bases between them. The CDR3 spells CASSQDRAGTDTQYF. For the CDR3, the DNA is TGCGCCAGCAGCCAAGATAGAGCTGGCACAGATACGCAGTATTTT.

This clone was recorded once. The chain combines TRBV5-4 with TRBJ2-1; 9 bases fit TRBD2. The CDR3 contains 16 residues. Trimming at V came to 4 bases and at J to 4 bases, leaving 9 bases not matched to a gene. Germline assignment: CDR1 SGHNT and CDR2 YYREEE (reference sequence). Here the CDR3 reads CASSRGASGDYNEQFF. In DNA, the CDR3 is TGTGCCAGCAGCCGGGGCGCTAGCGGGGATTACAATGAGCAGTTCTTC.

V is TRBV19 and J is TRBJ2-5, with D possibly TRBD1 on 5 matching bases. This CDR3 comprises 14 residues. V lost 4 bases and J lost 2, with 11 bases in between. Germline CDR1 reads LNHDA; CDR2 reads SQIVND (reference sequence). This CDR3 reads CASSKLDRQETQYF. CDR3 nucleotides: TGTGCCAGTAGTAAACTCGACAGACAAGAGACCCAGTACTTC.

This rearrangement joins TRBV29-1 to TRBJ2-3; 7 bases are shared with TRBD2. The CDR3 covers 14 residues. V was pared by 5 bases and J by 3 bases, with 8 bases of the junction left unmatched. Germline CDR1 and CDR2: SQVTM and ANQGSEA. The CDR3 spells CSVSGGGLTDTQYF. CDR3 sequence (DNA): TGCAGCGTTTCTGGCGGGGGATTGACAGATACGCAGTATTTT.

This CDR3 reads CASSVGSGSGTSTDTQYF. In DNA form, the CDR3 reads TGTGCCAGCAGCGTAGGGAGCGGGTCCGGAACTAGCACAGATACGCAGTATTTT. The chain employs TRBV9 and TRBJ2-3, with D tentatively TRBD2 (6 bases). Germline lookup yields CDR1 SGDLS and CDR2 YYNGEE. CDR3 length: 18 residues. V lost 0 bases, J lost 0 bases, and 17 bases lay in between.

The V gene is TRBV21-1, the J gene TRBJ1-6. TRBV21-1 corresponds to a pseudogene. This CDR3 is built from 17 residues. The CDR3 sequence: CASSKVGGRYINSPLHF. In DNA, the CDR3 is TGTGCCAGCAGCAAAGTGGGAGGAAGGTACATTAATTCACCCCTCCACTTT.